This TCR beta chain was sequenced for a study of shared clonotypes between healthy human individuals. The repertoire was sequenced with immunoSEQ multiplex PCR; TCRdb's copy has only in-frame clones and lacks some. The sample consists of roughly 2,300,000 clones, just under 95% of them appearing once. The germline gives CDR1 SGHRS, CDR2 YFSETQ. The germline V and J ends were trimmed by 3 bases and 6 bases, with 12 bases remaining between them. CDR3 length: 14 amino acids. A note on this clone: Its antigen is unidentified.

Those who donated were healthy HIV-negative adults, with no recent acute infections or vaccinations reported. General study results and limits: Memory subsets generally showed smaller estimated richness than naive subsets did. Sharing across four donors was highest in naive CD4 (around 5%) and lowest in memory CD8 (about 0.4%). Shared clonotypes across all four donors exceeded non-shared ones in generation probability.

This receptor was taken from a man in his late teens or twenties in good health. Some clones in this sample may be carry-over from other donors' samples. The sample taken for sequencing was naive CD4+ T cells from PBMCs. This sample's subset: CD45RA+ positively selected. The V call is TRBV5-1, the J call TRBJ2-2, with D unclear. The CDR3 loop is CASSYRSGAGELFF. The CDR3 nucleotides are TGCGCCAGCAGCTATCGTAGTGGAGCCGGGGAGCTGTTTTTT.